The 16 T cell receptor beta chains listed next were all sequenced from one sample in a study of control samples from healthy donors and cancer patients. Method: immunoSEQ multiplex PCR; TCRdb's copy keeps in-frame clones and lacks some. Of roughly 400,000 clones listed, 90% were seen once; the top ten hold just under 6.5%. Material for sequencing was PBMCs. These receptors were collected from a man aged 40-49 years with head and neck cancer.

This rearrangement joins TRBV9 to TRBJ1-4; no reliable D call. The ends were cut back, 4 bases at V and 0 bases at J, with 7 bases in the middle. The CDR3 totals 14 residues. Germline lookup yields CDR1 SGDLS and CDR2 YYNGEE. CDR3 sequence reads: CASSRGATNEKLFF. In DNA, the CDR3 is TGTGCCAGCAGCCGTGGGGCAACTAATGAAAAACTGTTTTTT.

This rearrangement joins TRBV28 to TRBJ2-1; TRBD1 matches 10 bases. Germline loops: CDR1 MDHEN, CDR2 SYDVKM. The CDR3 extends over 19 amino acids. V lost 2 bases, J lost 4 bases, and 14 bases stayed unmatched. The CDR3 DNA is TGTGCCAGCAGTTTAGGAAGGGTGGACAGGGGGTCGAGTTACAATGAGCAGTTCTTC. Translating gives CASSLGRVDRGSSYNEQFF.

The rearrangement joins TRBV27 to TRBJ2-1; a weak D match, TRBD1 (5 bases). The ends were cut back, 4 bases at V and 6 bases at J, with 13 bases in the middle. This CDR3 is 14 amino acids long. Germline V lookup: CDR1 MNHEY, CDR2 SMNVEV (reference sequence). CDR3 nucleotide sequence: TGTGCCAGCAGTTCCAGGGTCCCGAGCAATGAGCAGTTCTTC. This encodes CASSSRVPSNEQFF.

This clone was seen just once. This rearrangement joins TRBV6-5 to TRBJ1-5; D not certain. Germline V lookup: CDR1 MNHEY, CDR2 SVGAGI. This CDR3 is built from 14 residues. V was cut by 0 bases and J by 2 bases, with 5 bases left in between. CDR3 bases: TGTGCCAGCAGTTACTCGTCCGGCAATCAGCCCCAGCATTTT. Protein sequence: CASSYSSGNQPQHF.

This clone appeared a single time. The chain is built from TRBV6-5 and TRBJ1-2, with D tentatively TRBD1 (6 bases). The CDR3 runs 15 residues. Germline V CDR1 and CDR2: MNHEY, SVGAGI. With 5 bases removed from V and 0 bases from J, the gap between germline ends came to 13 bases. The CDR3 DNA follows: TGTGCCAGCAGTAGGACCAGGGGTGCTAACTATGGCTACACCTTC. This encodes CASSRTRGANYGYTF.

The chain is built from TRBV15 and TRBJ2-7; tentatively, D is TRBD1 or TRBD2 (5 bases each). Germline V gene sequence: CDR1 LNHNV, CDR2 YYDKDF (reference sequence). The CDR3 is 16 residues long. V was trimmed by 5 bases and J by 1 base, leaving 18 bases between them. The CDR3, as DNA: TGTGCCACCAGCGCCCGGGACGGAACTTCTTCCTACGAGCAGTACTTC. Its translation is CATSARDGTSSYEQYF. Drawing the rest from reference TRBV15 and TRBJ2-7, the complete variable domain is DAMVIQNPRYQVTQFGKPVTLSCSQTLNHNVMYWYQQKSSQAPKLLFHYYDKDFNNEADTPDNFQSRRPNTSFCFLDIRSPGLGDTAMYLCATSARDGTSSYEQYFGPGTRLTVT.

This rearrangement joins TRBV27 to TRBJ2-7, with D maybe TRBD1 (6 bases). The V gene lost 0 bases and the J gene lost 5 bases, with 14 bases spanning the gap. CDR3 length equals 15 residues. Germline V CDR1 and CDR2: MNHEY, SMNVEV (reference sequence). The CDR3 here is CASSLSPAGDNEQYF. Written as DNA, the CDR3 is TGTGCCAGCAGTTTATCGCCGGCAGGGGATAACGAGCAGTACTTC.

The chain combines TRBV29-1 with TRBJ2-2; the D call may be TRBD1 or TRBD2 (6 bases each). Germline CDR1 SQVTM, CDR2 ANQGSEA. CDR3 length: 15 amino acids. Deletions cut 6 bases from V and 6 bases from J, with 20 bases between. Here the CDR3 reads CSVAFGGPLAGELFF. The DNA of the CDR3 is TGCAGCGTAGCCTTCGGGGGCCCCCTTGCCGGGGAGCTGTTTTTT.

The rearrangement uses TRBV7-3 and TRBJ2-3; D may be TRBD1 or TRBD2 (5 bases each). The germline V gene encodes CDR1 SGHTA and CDR2 FQGTGA. This CDR3 has 15 residues. With 3 bases removed from V and 5 bases from J, the gap between germline ends came to 15 bases. The CDR3 sequence is CASSFRPRGGDTQYF. DNA of the CDR3: TGTGCCAGCAGCTTCCGCCCGAGGGGTGGAGATACGCAGTATTTT.

V and J are TRBV2 and TRBJ2-7; D gene uncertain. This CDR3 is 12 amino acids long. With 6 bases removed from V and 0 bases from J, the gap between germline ends came to 6 bases. The germline V gene has CDR1 SNHLY and CDR2 FYNNEI. CDR3 sequence (DNA): TGTGCCAGCAGGCCCCCCTCCTACGAGCAGTACTTC. Translation gives CASRPPSYEQYF.

This chain links TRBV24-1 with TRBJ1-1, with D tentatively TRBD1 (6 bases). The CDR3 consists of 12 residues. With 9 bases removed from V and 3 bases from J, the gap between germline ends came to 10 bases. The V gene's germline CDR1 is KGHDR and CDR2 SFDVKD. CDR3 sequence reads: CATQGLDTEAFF. In nucleotides, the CDR3 is TGTGCCACCCAGGGGTTGGACACTGAAGCTTTCTTT.

The rearrangement joins TRBV7-2 to TRBJ1-1; weak D call: TRBD1 (6 bases). Germline V gene sequence: CDR1 SGHTA, CDR2 FQGNSA. Trimming pared 2 bases from V and 4 bases from J, leaving 11 bases between. The CDR3 loop spans 14 amino acids. CDR3 amino acids: CASSLRQGGTEAFF. The CDR3 bases are TGTGCCAGCAGCTTACGTCAAGGGGGCACTGAAGCTTTCTTT.

Written as DNA, the CDR3 is TGTGCCAGCAGCCCAACCGGGACAGAGAACACTGAAGCTTTCTTT. It specifies CASSPTGTENTEAFF. The chain recombines TRBV9 with TRBJ1-1; TRBD1 matches 7 bases. Looked up from germline, CDR1 is SGDLS and CDR2 is YYNGEE. The V segment lost 4 bases and the J segment 1 base; nucleotides outside the gene matches: 7. The CDR3 spans 15 residues.

CDR3 nucleotide sequence: TGTGCCAGCTATGAGGCCCCGGGAAAGACCACCGAGCAGTACTTC. It is translated as CASYEAPGKTTEQYF. The chain employs TRBV2 and TRBJ2-7; D perhaps matches TRBD2 (5 bases). Germline V CDR1 and CDR2: SNHLY, FYNNEI. This CDR3 has 15 amino acids. V was trimmed by 8 bases and J by 6 bases, leaving 23 bases between them. The full variable domain, completed using reference TRBV2 and TRBJ2-7, is EPEVTQTPSHQVTQMGQEVILRCVPISNHLYFYWYRQILGQKVEFLVSFYNNEISEKSEIFDDQFSVERPDGSNFTLKIRSTKLEDSAMYFCASYEAPGKTTEQYFGPGTRLTVT.

The chain uses TRBV28 and TRBJ1-1; 8 bases match TRBD1. The CDR3 spans 13 residues. Germline V gene sequence: CDR1 MDHEN, CDR2 SYDVKM. V gave up 6 bases and J gave up 10 bases; unmatched junction bases: 10. CDR3 sequence reads: CASSFTGTGVAFF. The CDR3 DNA reads as TGTGCCAGCAGCTTTACCGGGACAGGCGTAGCTTTCTTT.

The chain recombines TRBV11-3 with TRBJ2-1; 12 nucleotides match TRBD2. CDR1 is SGHNT and CDR2 is YENEEA in the germline V gene. V trimming: 5 bases; J trimming: 8 bases; junction bases outside the gene matches: 10. This CDR3 region has 16 residues. The CDR3 here is CASSPSGTSGRYEQFF. The CDR3 coding sequence is TGTGCCAGCAGCCCTTCCGGGACTAGCGGGCGCTATGAGCAGTTCTTC.